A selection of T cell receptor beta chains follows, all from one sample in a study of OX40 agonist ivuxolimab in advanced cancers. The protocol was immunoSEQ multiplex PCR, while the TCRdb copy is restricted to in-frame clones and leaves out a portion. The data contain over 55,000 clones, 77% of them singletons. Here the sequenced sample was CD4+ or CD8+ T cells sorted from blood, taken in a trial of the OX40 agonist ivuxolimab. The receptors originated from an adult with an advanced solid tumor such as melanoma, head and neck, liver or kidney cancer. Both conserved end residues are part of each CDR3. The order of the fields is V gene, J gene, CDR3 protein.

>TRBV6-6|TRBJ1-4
CASSSQRGDEKLFF
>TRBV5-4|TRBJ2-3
CASSSRGSTDTQYF
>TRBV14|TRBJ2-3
CASSQTGYTQYF
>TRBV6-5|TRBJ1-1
CASSLNRVNTEAFF
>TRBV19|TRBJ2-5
CASSAGRETQYF
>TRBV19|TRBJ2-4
CASSLGLSQRGIQYF
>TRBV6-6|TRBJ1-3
CASSKQGTGNTIYF
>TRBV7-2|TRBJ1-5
CASSGQVGWGQPQHF
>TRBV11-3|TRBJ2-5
CASSSYREETQYF
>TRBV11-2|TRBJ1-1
CASSQGAMNTEAFF
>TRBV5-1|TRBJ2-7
CASSLGTGWAYEQYF
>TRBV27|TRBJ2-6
CASSLWVSGANVLTF
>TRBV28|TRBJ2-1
CATRGGPWGNEQFF
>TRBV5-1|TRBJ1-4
CASSLDPDTATNEKLFF
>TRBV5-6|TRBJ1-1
CASSRGTLNTEAFF
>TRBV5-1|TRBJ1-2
CASSLDWGGANYGYTF
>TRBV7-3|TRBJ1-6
CASSLSAGYNSPLHF